This entry lists 26 T cell receptor beta chains sequenced from one sample in a study of PD-1 blockade in classical Hodgkin lymphoma. Sequencing used immunoSEQ multiplex PCR; TCRdb keeps in-frame clones, though not all of them. The sample has 40,000 to 65,000 clones; 86% are singletons. Documented time point: cycle 4 day 1 (C4D1), after 6 weeks of nivolumab. Relapses following autologous stem cell transplantation were seen in all patients, with brentuximab vedotin exposure varying. Sequenced material: peripheral blood mononuclear cells (PBMCs), taken before the fourth cycle of nivolumab. The receptors come from a human donor with classical Hodgkin lymphoma.

The CDR3: CASSLTSPDTQYF. The CDR3 bases are TGCGCCAGCAGCTTGACTAGCCCGGATACGCAGTATTTT. This chain joins TRBV5-1 and TRBJ2-3; weak D call: TRBD2 (6 bases). There are 13 residues in the CDR3. Deletions cut 1 base from V and 6 bases from J, with 9 bases between. Germline V CDR1 and CDR2: SGHRS, YFSETQ.

This sequence joins TRBV7-2 and TRBJ2-7; a weak D match, TRBD1 (6 bases). This CDR3 has 15 residues. Germline CDR1 reads SGHTA; CDR2 reads FQGNSA. The germline V and J ends were trimmed by 5 bases and 1 base, with 15 bases remaining between them. The CDR3 DNA follows: TGTGCCAGCAGCGCCGAACTAGGGGGATCCTACGAGCAGTACTTC. It translates to CASSAELGGSYEQYF.

J is TRBJ2-1 and V is TRBV28; D remains ambiguous. Deletions cut 0 bases from V and 1 base from J, with 10 bases between. Germline CDR1 reads MDHEN; CDR2 reads SYDVKM. The CDR3 is made up of 16 amino acids. In DNA form, the CDR3 reads TGTGCCAGCAGTTTATGGGCGACCGGGTCCTACAATGAGCAGTTCTTC. It specifies CASSLWATGSYNEQFF.

The chain combines TRBV9 with TRBJ2-7; D unclear. CDR3 length: 14 residues. From germline, CDR1 is SGDLS and CDR2 YYNGEE. Trimming removed 0 bases at V and 4 bases at J, with 11 bases between. The CDR3 is CASSVAQLGYEQYF. The CDR3, as DNA: TGTGCCAGCAGCGTAGCTCAGTTGGGGTACGAGCAGTACTTC.

The gene calls are TRBV2 and TRBJ2-5; TRBD1 matches at 11 bases. This CDR3 region has 15 residues. CDR1 is SNHLY and CDR2 is FYNNEI in the germline V gene. V dropped 7 bases and J dropped 4; count of bases not matched to a gene: 8. CDR3 nucleotide sequence: TGTGCCAGCACTAATCTAGGACAGGGGGCAGAGACCCAGTACTTC. This encodes CASTNLGQGAETQYF.

The chain links TRBV18 to TRBJ2-7, with D tentatively TRBD2 (5 bases). Germline CDR1 and CDR2: KGHSH and LQKENI. The V and J ends lost 3 bases and 4 bases respectively, with 7 bases between them. The CDR3 length is 12 residues. CDR3 bases: TGTGCCAGCTCACCTCTAGCTTACGAGCAGTACTTC. Protein: CASSPLAYEQYF. Full variable domain (missing parts from reference TRBV18 and TRBJ2-7): NAGVMQNPRHLVRRRGQEARLRCSPMKGHSHVYWYRQLPEEGLKFMVYLQKENIIDESGMPKERFSAEFPKEGPSILRIQQVVRGDSAAYFCASSPLAYEQYFGPGTRLTVT.

A few counts support this clone. The rearrangement joins TRBV5-1 to TRBJ2-2; D not resolved. This CDR3 region has 14 residues. Germline V CDR1 and CDR2: SGHRS, YFSETQ. Trimming stripped 0 bases from V and 2 bases from J, with 5 bases between. This chain's CDR3 is CASSLDGNTGELFF. The CDR3 DNA reads as TGCGCCAGCAGCTTGGACGGTAACACCGGGGAGCTGTTTTTT.

The chain joins TRBV2 to TRBJ2-7; 8 bases are a match to TRBD2. The V segment lost 2 bases and the J segment 3 bases; nucleotides outside the gene matches: 6. This CDR3 spans 15 amino acids. Germline V gene lookup returns CDR1 SNHLY and CDR2 FYNNEI. The CDR3 DNA follows: TGTGCCAGCAGTGAAATGACTAGCGTATTCTACGAGCAGTACTTC. Its protein is CASSEMTSVFYEQYF.

The V and J genes are TRBV6-4 and TRBJ1-5, with TRBD1 identical over 7 bases. The junction had 5 bases not matched to a gene; V was cut back by 3 bases and J by 3 bases. The CDR3 covers 15 residues. The V gene's germline CDR1 is MRHNA and CDR2 SNTAGT. The CDR3 is CASSETGQINQPQHF. CDR3 bases: TGTGCCAGCAGTGAGACGGGACAGATCAATCAGCCCCAGCATTTT.

The chain joins TRBV19 to TRBJ1-6; 10 positions agree with TRBD1. The CDR3 has 13 amino acids. Trimming removed 8 bases from V and 6 bases from J; junction bases left unmatched: 1. Germline V CDR1 and CDR2: LNHDA, SQIVND (reference sequence). This chain's CDR3 is CASRTGGNSPLHF. The CDR3 bases are TGTGCCAGTCGGACAGGGGGTAATTCACCCCTCCACTTT.

The chain recombines TRBV7-2 with TRBJ2-2, with 7 bases fitting TRBD1. With V trimmed by 1 base and J by 7 bases, 9 bases remained unmatched. Germline CDR1 SGHTA, CDR2 FQGNSA. This CDR3 comprises 16 residues. DNA for the CDR3: TGTGCCAGCAGCTTAGGACAGGGTGGTTTTGACGGGGAGCTGTTTTTT. It is translated as CASSLGQGGFDGELFF.

The chain links TRBV5-1 to TRBJ1-1; 7 bases line up with TRBD1. The V gene's germline CDR1 is SGHRS and CDR2 YFSETQ. The V gene end was trimmed by 4 bases and the J gene end by 1 base; junction bases not matched to a gene: 13. The CDR3 loop spans 17 amino acids. The CDR3 nucleotides are TGCGCCAGCAGCCCTTTAACTCCGGGACAGAGGAACACTGAAGCTTTCTTT. Amino acid sequence: CASSPLTPGQRNTEAFF.

The chain employs TRBV28 and TRBJ2-1; D is perhaps TRBD2 (5 bases). The CDR3 spans 16 residues. The germline CDR1 and CDR2 sequences are MDHEN and SYDVKM. Trimming stripped 3 bases from V and 1 base from J, with 13 bases between. The CDR3 loop is CASSFSGVLSYNEQFF. CDR3 nucleotides: TGTGCCAGCAGTTTTTCCGGGGTATTATCCTACAATGAGCAGTTCTTC. The full variable domain, with the rest looked up from reference TRBV28 and TRBJ2-1, is DVKVTQSSRYLVKRTGEKVFLECVQDMDHENMFWYRQDPGLGLRLIYFSYDVKMKEKGDIPEGYSVSREKKERFSLILESASTNQTSMYLCASSFSGVLSYNEQFFGPGTRLTVL.

This chain connects TRBV6-6 to TRBJ2-1, with 11 bases lining up with TRBD2. Losses at the gene ends were 6 bases for V and 6 bases for J; bases not matched to a gene: 7. CDR3 length: 15 residues. Looked up from germline, CDR1 is MNHNY and CDR2 is SVGAGI (reference sequence). The CDR3 DNA follows: TGTGCCAGCAGACCTTCTAGCGGGAGGCCCAATGAGCAGTTCTTC. This translates into CASRPSSGRPNEQFF.

CDR3 amino acids: CASSEGTGGNIQYF. The CDR3 nucleotides read TGTGCCAGCAGTGAGGGGACAGGGGGAAACATTCAGTACTTC. The chain couples TRBV6-1 to TRBJ2-4; TRBD1 aligns across 11 bases. Trimming cost V 3 bases and J 6 bases; bases outside gene matches: 1. This CDR3 is built from 14 residues. Germline-derived CDR1 and CDR2 are MNHNS and SASEGT.

The chain employs TRBV28 and TRBJ2-7; TRBD1 matches at 7 bases. Trimming removed 11 bases from V and 1 base from J; junction bases left unmatched: 14. Germline values: CDR1 MDHEN, CDR2 SYDVKM. The CDR3 length is 15 residues. The CDR3 DNA reads as TGTGCCCCCAAGAAGGACAGGATACGTTCCTACGAGCAGTACTTC. It translates to CAPKKDRIRSYEQYF.

V usage is TRBV7-3 and J usage is TRBJ2-2, with 7 bases lining up with TRBD2. The ends lost 5 bases at V and 3 bases at J; junction bases unmatched: 9. Germline V lookup: CDR1 SGHTA, CDR2 FQGTGA. The CDR3 totals 16 residues. The CDR3 coding sequence is TGTGCCAGCAGCCCCCGGACTAGGGTAGACACCGGGGAGCTGTTTTTT. Its translation: CASSPRTRVDTGELFF.

The chain joins TRBV15 to TRBJ1-5, with no clear D. This CDR3 contains 12 residues. Trimming left V 6 bases short and J 2 bases short, with 5 bases between. Germline CDR1 is LNHNV and CDR2 is YYDKDF (reference sequence). CDR3 loop: CATRDGNQPQHF. The CDR3 DNA follows: TGTGCCACCAGGGACGGCAATCAGCCCCAGCATTTT.

The rearrangement uses TRBV6-4 and TRBJ2-3, with D possibly being TRBD1 (6 bases). Trimming stripped 4 bases from V and 4 bases from J, with 15 bases between. Germline CDR1 is MRHNA and CDR2 is SNTAGT. The CDR3 runs 15 residues. The CDR3 loop is CASSAQGNRADTQYF. In DNA, the CDR3 is TGTGCCAGCAGTGCACAGGGCAATCGGGCAGATACGCAGTATTTT.

A few counts support this clone. This chain uses TRBV18 with TRBJ2-5, with D perhaps TRBD2 (5 bases). Germline V CDR1 and CDR2: KGHSH, LQKENI. This CDR3 is built from 13 residues. V lost 3 bases, J lost 5 bases, and 10 bases lay in between. Written as DNA, the CDR3 is TGTGCCAGCTCACCCGGACTCTGGGAGACCCAGTACTTC. Protein sequence: CASSPGLWETQYF.

V gene TRBV5-1 combines with J gene TRBJ2-3; D possibly corresponds to TRBD2 (6 bases). Germline V gene sequence: CDR1 SGHRS, CDR2 YFSETQ. Trimming shortened V by 0 bases and J by 5 bases, and 10 bases separated the two germline ends. The CDR3 has 14 residues. CDR3 in amino acids: CASSLVGGEDTQYF. The CDR3 DNA reads TGCGCCAGCAGCTTGGTGGGGGGTGAAGATACGCAGTATTTT.

The rearrangement links TRBV6-5 to TRBJ1-4; 10 positions match TRBD1. Germline V lookup: CDR1 MNHEY, CDR2 SVGAGI. The CDR3 covers 15 residues. Trimming at V came to 3 bases and at J to 8 bases, leaving 6 bases not matched to a gene. The CDR3 DNA is TGTGCCAGCAGTTATAGGGGACAGGGGTCCGAAAAACTGTTTTTT. Translating it yields CASSYRGQGSEKLFF.

There are a few counts of this clone. V usage is TRBV25-1 and J usage is TRBJ2-5, with D unresolved. CDR1 is MGHDK, CDR2 SYGVNS, per germline. The CDR3 runs to 15 residues. With 2 bases removed from V and 0 bases from J, the gap between germline ends came to 10 bases. CDR3 coding DNA: TGTGCCAGCAGTGAACTCACGTGGTACCAAGAGACCCAGTACTTC. Translating it yields CASSELTWYQETQYF. The full variable domain, its missing parts supplied by reference TRBV25-1 and TRBJ2-5, is EADIYQTPRYLVIGTGKKITLECSQTMGHDKMYWYQQDPGMELHLIHYSYGVNSTEKGDLSSESTVSRIRTEHFPLTLESARPSHTSQYLCASSELTWYQETQYFGPGTRLLVL.

The chain couples TRBV29-1 to TRBJ2-7, with TRBD2 identical over 8 bases. The CDR3 covers 16 residues. Germline CDR1 reads SQVTM; CDR2 reads ANQGSEA. Trimming at V came to 1 base and at J to 2 bases, leaving 10 bases not matched to a gene. The CDR3 region has the DNA TGCAGCGTTGAAGGGGCTCGGGGGGGTATCGCCTACGAGCAGTACTTC. This gives the protein CSVEGARGGIAYEQYF.

The chain links TRBV6-5 to TRBJ2-1; TRBD2 matches at 15 bases. The junction had 6 bases not matched to a gene; V was cut back by 5 bases and J by 10 bases. Germline lookup yields CDR1 MNHEY and CDR2 SVGAGI. CDR3 length equals 15 residues. This CDR3 is CASSQGLAGGGEQFF. In nucleotides, the CDR3 is TGTGCCAGCAGTCAAGGACTAGCGGGAGGGGGGGAGCAGTTCTTC.

The chain employs TRBV18 and TRBJ2-3; the D gene could be TRBD1 or TRBD2 (5 bases each). Germline assignment: CDR1 KGHSH and CDR2 LQKENI. V was clipped by 1 base and J by 7 bases, with 18 bases between them. The CDR3 loop spans 16 amino acids. The CDR3 DNA sequence: TGTGCCAGCTCACCACGGGGACCGGACGGTGTACATACGCAGTATTTT. Protein product: CASSPRGPDGVHTQYF.